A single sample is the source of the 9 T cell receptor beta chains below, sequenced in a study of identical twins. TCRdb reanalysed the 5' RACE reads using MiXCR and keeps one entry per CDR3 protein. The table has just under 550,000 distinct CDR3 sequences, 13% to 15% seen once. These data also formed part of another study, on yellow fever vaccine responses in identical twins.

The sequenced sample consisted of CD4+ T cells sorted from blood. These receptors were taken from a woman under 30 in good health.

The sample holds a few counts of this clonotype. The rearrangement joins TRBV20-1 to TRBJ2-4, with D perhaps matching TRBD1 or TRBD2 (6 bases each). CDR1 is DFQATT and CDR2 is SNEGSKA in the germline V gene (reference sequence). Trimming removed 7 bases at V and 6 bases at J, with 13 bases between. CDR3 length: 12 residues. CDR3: CSERGQGNIQYF. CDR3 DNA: TGCAGTGAACGGGGGCAAGGAAACATTCAGTACTTC.

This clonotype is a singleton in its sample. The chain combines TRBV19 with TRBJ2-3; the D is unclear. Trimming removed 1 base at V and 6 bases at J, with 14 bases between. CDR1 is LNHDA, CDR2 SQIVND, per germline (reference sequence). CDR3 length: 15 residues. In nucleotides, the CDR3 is TGTGCCAGTAGTATAGGGCGACGACACGGGGATACGCAGTATTTT. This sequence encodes CASSIGRRHGDTQYF.

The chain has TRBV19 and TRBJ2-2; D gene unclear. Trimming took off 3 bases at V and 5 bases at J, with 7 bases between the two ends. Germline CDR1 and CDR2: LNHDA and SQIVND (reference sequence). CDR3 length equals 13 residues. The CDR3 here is CASSMVITGELFF. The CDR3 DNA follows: TGTGCCAGTAGTATGGTTATTACCGGGGAGCTGTTTTTT.

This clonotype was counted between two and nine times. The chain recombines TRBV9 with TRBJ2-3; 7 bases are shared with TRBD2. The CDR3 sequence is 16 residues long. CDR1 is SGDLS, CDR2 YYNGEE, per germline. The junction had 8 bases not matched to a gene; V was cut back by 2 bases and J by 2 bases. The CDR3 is CASSVRLGGNTDTQYF. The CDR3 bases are TGTGCCAGCAGCGTCCGCTTGGGGGGGAACACAGATACGCAGTATTTT.

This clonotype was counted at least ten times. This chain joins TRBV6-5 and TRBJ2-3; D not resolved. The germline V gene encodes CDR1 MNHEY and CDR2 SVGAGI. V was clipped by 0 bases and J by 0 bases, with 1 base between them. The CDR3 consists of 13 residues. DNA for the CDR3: TGTGCCAGCAGTTACTCTAGCACAGATACGCAGTATTTT. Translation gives CASSYSSTDTQYF.

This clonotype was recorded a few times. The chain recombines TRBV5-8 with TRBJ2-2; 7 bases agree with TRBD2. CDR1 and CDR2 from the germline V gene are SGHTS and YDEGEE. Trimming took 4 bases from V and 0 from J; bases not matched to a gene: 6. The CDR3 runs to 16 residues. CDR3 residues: CASSPGLGTNTGELFF. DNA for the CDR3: TGTGCCAGCAGCCCTGGACTAGGGACGAACACCGGGGAGCTGTTTTTT.

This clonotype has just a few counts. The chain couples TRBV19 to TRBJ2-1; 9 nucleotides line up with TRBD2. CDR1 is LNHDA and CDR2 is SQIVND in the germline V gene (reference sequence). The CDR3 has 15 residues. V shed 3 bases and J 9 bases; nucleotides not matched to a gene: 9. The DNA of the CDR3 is TGTGCCAGTAGTATGGGGGCGGGACTAGCTTTTGAGCAGTTCTTC. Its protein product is CASSMGAGLAFEQFF.

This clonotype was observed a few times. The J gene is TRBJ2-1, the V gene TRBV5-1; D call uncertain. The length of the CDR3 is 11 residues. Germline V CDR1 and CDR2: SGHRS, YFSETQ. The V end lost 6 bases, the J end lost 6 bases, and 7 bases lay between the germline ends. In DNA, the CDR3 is TGCGCCAGCAAGGTGGCCAATGAGCAGTTCTTC. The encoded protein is CASKVANEQFF.

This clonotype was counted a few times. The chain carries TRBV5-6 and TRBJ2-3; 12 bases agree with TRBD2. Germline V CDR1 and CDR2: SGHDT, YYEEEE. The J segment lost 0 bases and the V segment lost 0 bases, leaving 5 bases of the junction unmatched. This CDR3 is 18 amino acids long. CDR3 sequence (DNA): TGTGCCAGCAGCTTGGTTAAGACTAGCGGGGGTAGCACAGATACGCAGTATTTT. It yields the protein CASSLVKTSGGSTDTQYF.